This T cell receptor (beta chain) stems from a study of blood T cell repertoires in COVID-19. The CDR3 length is 13 residues. CDR1 is SGHDT, CDR2 YYEEEE, per germline. Between the trimmed V and J ends, which lost 4 bases and 1 base, there was a span of 8 bases. Researchers sorted participants into cohorts using their self-reported clinical history. Recovery meant two consecutive negative NP/OP PCR tests, professional clearance, or resolved symptoms. Assay: immunoSEQ multiplex PCR; the TCRdb copy retains only in-frame clones and omits some. Found here are about 250,000 clones, approximately 85% of them singletons; the top ten hold more than 4%.

This chain joins TRBV5-6 and TRBJ1-2; D ambiguous. This TCR derives from a woman in her twenties or thirties who had recovered from COVID-19. The sample comprised PBMCs or T cells enriched from blood (not recorded which). The CDR3, as DNA: TGTGCCAGCAGCCTATACAGTAACTATGGCTACACCTTC. Encoded protein: CASSLYSNYGYTF.